The 28 T cell receptor beta chains given below trace back to one sample, sequenced in a study of T-cell reconstitution after alpha-beta-depleted transplantation in children. Unique molecular identifiers were incorporated when the TCRbeta library was constructed. TCRdb re-derived calls from the PCR reads in MiXCR, one entry per CDR3 protein. The sample includes hundreds of thousands of distinct CDR3 sequences, roughly 16% of them seen just once. The specimen was PBMCs, mostly from graft donor cells, collected 360 days after TCRalphabeta/CD19-depleted stem cell transplant. All receptors come from a male patient younger than 18 who had a stem cell transplant for acute lymphoblastic leukemia, so the T cells may come from the graft donor.

The chain joins TRBV27 to TRBJ2-1; 15 nucleotides line up with TRBD2. The germline CDR1 and CDR2 sequences are MNHEY and SMNVEV (reference sequence). The ends lost 5 bases at V and 8 bases at J; junction bases unmatched: 10. The CDR3 length is 17 residues. CDR3 residues: CASSTGLAGGPSHEQFF. CDR3 DNA: TGTGCCAGCAGTACGGGACTAGCGGGAGGCCCTTCTCATGAGCAGTTCTTC.

This clonotype was recorded at least ten times. V is TRBV9 and J is TRBJ2-1; 8 positions match TRBD2. CDR1 and CDR2 from the germline V gene are SGDLS and YYNGEE. Trimming cost V 3 bases and J 7 bases; bases outside gene matches: 15. CDR3 length equals 17 residues. The CDR3 coding sequence is TGTGCCAGCAGCGCCCAACTAGCGGTCCTCCCTGGGAATGAGCAGTTCTTC. This gives the protein CASSAQLAVLPGNEQFF.

The chain is built from TRBV18 and TRBJ2-2; the D gene is possibly TRBD1 (5 bases). Trimming removed 2 bases from V and 12 bases from J, with 13 bases in between. This CDR3 region has 13 residues. Per germline, CDR1 KGHSH and CDR2 LQKENI. The DNA for the CDR3 is TGTGCCAGCTCACCAACAGGCCAAAGTCAGCTGTTTTTT. It yields the protein CASSPTGQSQLFF.

This chain uses TRBV24-1 with TRBJ2-7; 11 bases match TRBD2. The CDR3 is 15 amino acids. From germline, CDR1 is KGHDR and CDR2 SFDVKD. Trimming at V came to 1 base and at J to 4 bases, leaving 2 bases not matched to a gene. CDR3: CATSDFGTSGYEQYF. The CDR3 nucleotides are TGTGCCACCAGTGATTTCGGGACTAGCGGATACGAGCAGTACTTC.

J is TRBJ2-3 and V is TRBV24-1; TRBD1 aligns across 10 bases. V was pared by 4 bases and J by 5 bases, with 8 bases of the junction left unmatched. This CDR3 is built from 16 residues. Germline values: CDR1 KGHDR, CDR2 SFDVKD. The CDR3 loop reads CATSDSDRGLVDTQYF. CDR3 bases: TGTGCCACCAGTGACTCAGACAGGGGGCTGGTAGATACGCAGTATTTT.

The chain employs TRBV20-1 and TRBJ2-1; D tentatively fits TRBD1 or TRBD2 (5 bases each). Per germline, CDR1 DFQATT and CDR2 SNEGSKA (reference sequence). The CDR3 length is 12 residues. Trimming stripped 3 bases from V and 9 bases from J, with 12 bases between. The CDR3 is CSARGYGGEQFF. Written as DNA, the CDR3 is TGCAGTGCTAGGGGCTATGGGGGTGAGCAGTTCTTC.

V and J are TRBV11-3 and TRBJ1-1; no reliable D call. CDR1 and CDR2 (germline): SGHNT, YENEEA. V lost 5 bases and J lost 8, with 12 bases in between. The CDR3 sequence is 12 residues long. The CDR3 bases are TGTGCCAGCAGCGCCGTCCGAGGAGAAGCTTTCTTT. Encoded protein: CASSAVRGEAFF.

This clonotype was observed at least ten times. DNA of the CDR3: TGTGCCAGCAGCTTAGGAGGGTTCTCCTACAATGAGCAGTTCTTC. Its translation: CASSLGGFSYNEQFF. This chain connects TRBV7-8 to TRBJ2-1; D might be TRBD2 (5 bases). This CDR3 has 15 amino acids. Germline V lookup: CDR1 SGHVS, CDR2 FQNEAQ. V lost 1 base and J 0 bases, leaving 7 bases between the germline ends.

The rearrangement uses TRBV3-1 and TRBJ2-7; the D call may be TRBD1 or TRBD2 (5 bases each). Germline CDR1 is LGHDT and CDR2 is YNNKEL (reference sequence). The V and J ends lost 0 bases and 3 bases respectively, with 12 bases between them. The CDR3 has 15 residues. The CDR3 DNA reads TGTGCCAGCAGCCAAGATCAGGGCGGGTACTACGAGCAGTACTTC. Its protein is CASSQDQGGYYEQYF.

For the CDR3, the DNA is TGCGCCAGCAGCCGAGTGACCTCGACACCCTCCTACGAGCAGTACTTC. As protein: CASSRVTSTPSYEQYF. V usage is TRBV4-1 and J usage is TRBJ2-7; the D is unclear. The CDR3 runs 16 residues. Germline-derived CDR1 and CDR2 are MGHRA and YSYEKL. Trimming took 4 bases from V and 0 from J, leaving 16 bases between them.

This chain joins TRBV6-1 and TRBJ2-1; 12 bases align to TRBD2. Germline V lookup: CDR1 MNHNS, CDR2 SASEGT. This CDR3 is 16 amino acids long. With 6 bases clipped from V and 9 bases from J, the junction kept 12 bases outside the gene matches. CDR3 DNA: TGTGCCAGCAGGACCGGACTAGCGGGACCTTGGAGTGAGCAGTTCTTC. It translates to CASRTGLAGPWSEQFF.

The chain couples TRBV12-5 to TRBJ2-7, with no clear D. Trimming shortened V by 10 bases and J by 4 bases, and 20 bases separated the two germline ends. The germline CDR1 and CDR2 sequences are LGHNT and FRNRAP. The CDR3 covers 14 residues. The CDR3 is CATPLRAVGYEQYF. For the CDR3, the DNA is TGTGCTACCCCCCTCCGGGCAGTAGGTTACGAGCAGTACTTC.

This clonotype occurred a few times. The DNA for the CDR3 is TGTGCCAGCAGCTTAGGGCTAGCGGGATCGGACGAGCAGTACTTC. Its translation: CASSLGLAGSDEQYF. This chain connects TRBV7-2 to TRBJ2-7, with 9 bases lining up with TRBD2. CDR1 is SGHTA, CDR2 FQGNSA, per germline. After removal of 1 base from V and 5 bases from J, the junction contained 6 bases not matched to a gene. This CDR3 has 15 residues.

This clonotype was picked up a small number of times. This chain connects TRBV4-1 to TRBJ2-5; the match to TRBD2 covers 10 bases. V was pared by 6 bases and J by 5 bases, with 12 bases of the junction left unmatched. The CDR3 loop spans 16 amino acids. Per germline, CDR1 MGHRA and CDR2 YSYEKL. CDR3 residues: CASRGTSDVGWETQYF. CDR3 sequence (DNA): TGCGCCAGCAGGGGGACTAGCGACGTGGGATGGGAGACCCAGTACTTC.

The chain employs TRBV12-3 or TRBV12-4 and TRBJ1-1, with D uncertain. The CDR3 is 14 residues long. V shed 3 bases and J shed 0 bases, with 8 bases lying between them. The CDR3 here is CASSFRLMNTEAFF. The CDR3 coding sequence is TGTGCCAGCAGTTTCAGGCTCATGAACACTGAAGCTTTCTTT.

Many counts were recorded for this clonotype. V and J are TRBV5-1 and TRBJ1-5; D gene uncertain. V shed 0 bases and J shed 7 bases, with 17 bases lying between them. Looked up from germline, CDR1 is SGHRS and CDR2 is YFSETQ. This CDR3 is 16 amino acids long. CDR3 DNA sequence: TGCGCCAGCAGCTTGGGCAGTGGAGGTCGTAAGCAGCCCCAGCATTTT. Translation gives CASSLGSGGRKQPQHF.

This clonotype has just a few counts. The chain links TRBV7-2 to TRBJ2-5; D may be TRBD1 or TRBD2 (5 bases each). The V and J ends lost 5 bases and 5 bases respectively, with 15 bases between them. The CDR3 has 14 residues. The germline CDR1 and CDR2 sequences are SGHTA and FQGNSA. The chain's CDR3 is CASSLGGGVETQYF. For the CDR3, the DNA is TGTGCCAGCAGCCTCGGTGGGGGAGTGGAGACCCAGTACTTC.

This clonotype has only a few counts. The chain carries TRBV5-1 and TRBJ2-7, with D perhaps matching TRBD2 (5 bases). V was trimmed by 1 base and J by 7 bases, leaving 15 bases between them. The CDR3 runs to 14 residues. CDR1 SGHRS and CDR2 YFSETQ come from the germline V gene. CDR3 sequence: CASSLKQGGGEQYF. In DNA, the CDR3 is TGCGCCAGCAGCTTGAAACAAGGAGGTGGGGAGCAGTACTTC.

The rearrangement joins TRBV27 to TRBJ2-3; no clear D. CDR3 size: 15 residues. Looked up from germline, CDR1 is MNHEY and CDR2 is SMNVEV (reference sequence). V was shortened by 6 bases and J by 9 bases, with 22 bases between the two germline ends. CDR3 in amino acids: CASSRTFRESSTQYF. Here the CDR3 DNA reads TGTGCCAGCAGCCGTACCTTTAGGGAATCCTCAACGCAGTATTTT.

This clonotype was seen at least ten times. This chain connects TRBV20-1 to TRBJ2-7; D is perhaps TRBD2 (5 bases). Trimming took off 1 base at V and 7 bases at J, with 14 bases between the two ends. The CDR3 sequence is 13 residues long. Per germline, CDR1 DFQATT and CDR2 SNEGSKA (reference sequence). CDR3 DNA: TGCAGTGCTAGAGGGAAAAGAAGAGGGGAGCAGTACTTC. Its protein product is CSARGKRRGEQYF.

The rearrangement uses TRBV4-1 and TRBJ2-5; TRBD2 aligns across 7 bases. Unmatched junction bases numbered 9, after V lost 2 bases and J lost 3 bases. The CDR3 is 16 residues long. The germline V gene has CDR1 MGHRA and CDR2 YSYEKL. The CDR3 here is CASSQPSTSRKETQYF. In nucleotides, the CDR3 is TGCGCCAGCAGCCAACCTTCGACTAGCCGAAAAGAGACCCAGTACTTC.

This clonotype was seen at least ten times. The chain recombines TRBV11-3 with TRBJ2-2; tentatively, D is TRBD1 or TRBD2 (5 bases each). CDR3 size: 15 residues. CDR1 and CDR2 from the germline V gene are SGHNT and YENEEA. Trimming shortened V by 5 bases and J by 1 base, and 11 bases separated the two germline ends. In nucleotides, the CDR3 is TGTGCCAGCAGCCAAGGGACGGTGAACACCGGGGAGCTGTTTTTT. It yields the protein CASSQGTVNTGELFF.

This clonotype was seen only a few times. This chain uses TRBV20-1 with TRBJ2-3, with TRBD2 identical over 13 bases. The germline V gene has CDR1 DFQATT and CDR2 SNEGSKA (reference sequence). There are 19 residues in the CDR3. V dropped 2 bases and J dropped 5; count of bases not matched to a gene: 16. The CDR3 nucleotides are TGCAGTGCTAGACCGATGGTGGGACTAGCGGGAAACTGGAAAGATACGCAGTATTTT. This gives the protein CSARPMVGLAGNWKDTQYF.

This clonotype was seen only a few times. The V and J genes are TRBV27 and TRBJ2-1; D is ambiguous. There are 13 residues in the CDR3. Germline values: CDR1 MNHEY, CDR2 SMNVEV (reference sequence). The ends were cut back, 0 bases at V and 9 bases at J, with 9 bases in the middle. As DNA, the CDR3 is TGTGCCAGCAGTTTATCGTCCGGGCGTGAGCAGTTCTTC. This gives the protein CASSLSSGREQFF.

The sample holds many counts of this clonotype. CDR3 loop: CASTLRLSSYEQYF. CDR3 coding DNA: TGTGCCAGCACCTTGAGACTAAGCTCCTACGAGCAGTACTTC. The V and J genes are TRBV2 and TRBJ2-7, with a possible D match to TRBD2 (5 bases). The CDR3 is made up of 14 amino acids. Trimming left V 7 bases short and J 0 bases short, with 13 bases between. The V gene's germline CDR1 is SNHLY and CDR2 FYNNEI.

This clonotype was counted between two and nine times. This chain connects TRBV7-8 to TRBJ1-4; D is ambiguous. Germline-derived CDR1 and CDR2 are SGHVS and FQNEAQ. V lost 1 base and J 6 bases, leaving 18 bases between the germline ends. This CDR3 has 17 amino acids. The CDR3 sequence is CASSLGERTALYEKLFF. For the CDR3, the DNA is TGTGCCAGCAGCTTAGGAGAGAGAACAGCTCTTTATGAAAAACTGTTTTTT. Supplemented by reference TRBV7-8 and TRBJ1-4, the full variable domain reads GAGVSQSPRYKVAKRGQDVALRCDPISGHVSLFWYQQALGQGPEFLTYFQNEAQLDKSGLPSDRFFAERPEGSVSTLKIQRTQQEDSAVYLCASSLGERTALYEKLFFGSGTQLSVL.

This chain joins TRBV6-1 and TRBJ1-2; maybe TRBD1 (5 bases). The germline gives CDR1 MNHNS, CDR2 SASEGT. V lost 6 bases and J 1 base, leaving 12 bases between the germline ends. This CDR3 spans 14 amino acids. The CDR3 loop reads CASSLRGVNYGYTF. CDR3 sequence (DNA): TGTGCCAGCAGCCTTCGAGGGGTTAACTATGGCTACACCTTC.

This clonotype appeared a few times. The genes are TRBV9 and TRBJ2-1, with D possibly being TRBD1 (7 bases). CDR1 and CDR2 (germline): SGDLS, YYNGEE. The CDR3 totals 15 residues. V was trimmed by 0 bases and J by 6 bases, leaving 13 bases between them. The CDR3 bases are TGTGCCAGCAGCGTAGGGAGGGGGCGAAGCAATGAGCAGTTCTTC. This translates into CASSVGRGRSNEQFF.